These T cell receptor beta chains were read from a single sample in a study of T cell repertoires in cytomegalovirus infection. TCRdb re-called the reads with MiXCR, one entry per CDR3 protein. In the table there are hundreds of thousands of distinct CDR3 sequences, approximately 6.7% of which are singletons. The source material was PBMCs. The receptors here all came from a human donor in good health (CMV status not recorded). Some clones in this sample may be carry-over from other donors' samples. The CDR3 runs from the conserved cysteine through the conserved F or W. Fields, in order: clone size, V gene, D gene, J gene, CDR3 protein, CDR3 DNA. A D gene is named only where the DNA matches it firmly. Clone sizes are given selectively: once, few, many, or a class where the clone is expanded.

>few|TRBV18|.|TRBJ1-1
CASSAAGTEAFF
TGTGCCAGCTCAGCAGCTGGGACTGAAGCTTTCTTT
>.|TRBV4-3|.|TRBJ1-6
CASSQERGANSPLHF
TGCGCCAGCAGCCAAGAACGGGGGGCGAATTCACCCCTCCACTTT
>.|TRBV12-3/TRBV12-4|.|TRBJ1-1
CASSFFGDTEAFF
TGTGCCAGCAGTTTCTTTGGGGACACTGAAGCTTTCTTT
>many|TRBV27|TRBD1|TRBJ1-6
CASSLFRQGAPLHF
TGTGCCAGCAGTTTATTCCGACAGGGAGCACCCCTCCACTTT
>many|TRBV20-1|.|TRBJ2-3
CSAPGLYTSTDTQYF
TGCAGTGCTCCTGGACTCTATACTAGCACAGATACGCAGTATTTT
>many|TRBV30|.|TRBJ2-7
CAWRGGKYEQYF
TGTGCCTGGAGGGGGGGCAAATACGAGCAGTACTTC
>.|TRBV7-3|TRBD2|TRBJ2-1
CASSSRLGASGGDEQFF
TGTGCCAGCAGCTCCCGTTTGGGGGCTAGCGGGGGTGATGAGCAGTTCTTC
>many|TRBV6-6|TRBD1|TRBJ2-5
CASSTRQGRETQYF
TGTGCCAGCAGCACAAGACAGGGTCGGGAGACCCAGTACTTC
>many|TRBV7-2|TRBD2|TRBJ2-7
CASSSAGREGGYF
TGTGCCAGCAGCAGCGCAGGGAGGGAGGGTGGGTACTTC
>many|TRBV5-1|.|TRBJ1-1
CASSLGGISTEAFF
TGCGCCAGCAGCTTAGGAGGGATAAGCACTGAAGCTTTCTTT
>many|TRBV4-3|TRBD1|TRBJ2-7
CASSQGDREYEQYF
TGCGCCAGCAGCCAAGGGGACAGGGAATACGAGCAGTACTTC
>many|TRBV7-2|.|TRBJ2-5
CASSFQGGETQYF
TGTGCCAGCAGCTTCCAGGGAGGAGAGACCCAGTACTTC
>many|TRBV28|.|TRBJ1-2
CASNPAGSGYTF
TGTGCCAGCAATCCCGCGGGATCTGGCTACACCTTC
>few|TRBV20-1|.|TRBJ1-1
CSANPFGYNTEAFF
TGCAGTGCTAACCCCTTCGGGTACAACACTGAAGCTTTCTTT
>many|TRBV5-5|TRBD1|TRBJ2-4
CASSLGPGGAKNIQYF
TGTGCCAGCAGCTTGGGGCCAGGGGGTGCCAAAAACATTCAGTACTTC
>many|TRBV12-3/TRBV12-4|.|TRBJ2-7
CASSPHTSSHEQYF
TGTGCCAGCAGTCCCCATACTAGCTCCCACGAGCAGTACTTC
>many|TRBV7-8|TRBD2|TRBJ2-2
CASSLAGKNTGELFF
TGTGCCAGCAGCCTAGCGGGGAAGAACACCGGGGAGCTGTTTTTT
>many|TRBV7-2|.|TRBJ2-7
CASSFGRSNYEQYF
TGTGCCAGCAGCTTTGGCAGAAGTAACTACGAGCAGTACTTC
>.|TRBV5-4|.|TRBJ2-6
CASRNPSGANVLTF
TGTGCCAGCAGAAACCCCTCTGGGGCCAACGTCCTGACTTTC
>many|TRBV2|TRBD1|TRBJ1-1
CASSSAGTGGLGEAFF
TGTGCCAGCAGTTCAGCCGGGACAGGGGGCTTAGGTGAAGCTTTCTTT
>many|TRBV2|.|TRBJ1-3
CASRTGFSGNTIYF
TGTGCCAGCAGGACAGGATTCTCTGGAAACACCATATATTTT
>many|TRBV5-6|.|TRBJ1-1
CASSLQPGAEAFF
TGTGCCAGCAGCTTGCAACCAGGGGCTGAAGCTTTCTTT
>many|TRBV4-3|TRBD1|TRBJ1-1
CASSQNGQENTEAFF
TGCGCCAGCAGCCAAAATGGACAGGAAAACACTGAAGCTTTCTTT
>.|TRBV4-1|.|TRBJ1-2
CASSLRGPDNYGYTF
TGCGCCAGCAGCCTCAGGGGCCCTGACAACTATGGCTACACCTTC
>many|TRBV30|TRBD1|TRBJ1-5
CAWSVRGRFENQPQHF
TGTGCCTGGAGTGTCAGGGGGCGGTTTGAAAATCAGCCCCAGCATTTT
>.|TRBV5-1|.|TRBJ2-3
CASSWGTGTDTQYF
TGCGCCAGCAGCTGGGGGACGGGCACAGATACGCAGTATTTT
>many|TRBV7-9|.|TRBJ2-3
CASSAGPLTDTQYF
TGTGCCAGCAGCGCGGGACCGCTCACAGATACGCAGTATTTT
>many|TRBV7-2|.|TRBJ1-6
CASSPLGVSPLHF
TGTGCCAGCAGCCCCCTTGGGGTTTCACCCCTCCACTTT
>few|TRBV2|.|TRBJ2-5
CASSERWLSETQYF
TGTGCCAGCAGTGAAAGGTGGTTATCGGAGACCCAGTACTTC
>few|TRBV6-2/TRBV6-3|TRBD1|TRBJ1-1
CASSHPASGPGGSEAFF
TGTGCCAGCAGTCACCCGGCGTCAGGCCCAGGGGGGAGTGAAGCTTTCTTT
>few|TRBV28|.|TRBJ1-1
CASSSVDILREAFF
TGTGCCAGCAGTTCCGTGGACATTCTTAGGGAAGCTTTCTTT